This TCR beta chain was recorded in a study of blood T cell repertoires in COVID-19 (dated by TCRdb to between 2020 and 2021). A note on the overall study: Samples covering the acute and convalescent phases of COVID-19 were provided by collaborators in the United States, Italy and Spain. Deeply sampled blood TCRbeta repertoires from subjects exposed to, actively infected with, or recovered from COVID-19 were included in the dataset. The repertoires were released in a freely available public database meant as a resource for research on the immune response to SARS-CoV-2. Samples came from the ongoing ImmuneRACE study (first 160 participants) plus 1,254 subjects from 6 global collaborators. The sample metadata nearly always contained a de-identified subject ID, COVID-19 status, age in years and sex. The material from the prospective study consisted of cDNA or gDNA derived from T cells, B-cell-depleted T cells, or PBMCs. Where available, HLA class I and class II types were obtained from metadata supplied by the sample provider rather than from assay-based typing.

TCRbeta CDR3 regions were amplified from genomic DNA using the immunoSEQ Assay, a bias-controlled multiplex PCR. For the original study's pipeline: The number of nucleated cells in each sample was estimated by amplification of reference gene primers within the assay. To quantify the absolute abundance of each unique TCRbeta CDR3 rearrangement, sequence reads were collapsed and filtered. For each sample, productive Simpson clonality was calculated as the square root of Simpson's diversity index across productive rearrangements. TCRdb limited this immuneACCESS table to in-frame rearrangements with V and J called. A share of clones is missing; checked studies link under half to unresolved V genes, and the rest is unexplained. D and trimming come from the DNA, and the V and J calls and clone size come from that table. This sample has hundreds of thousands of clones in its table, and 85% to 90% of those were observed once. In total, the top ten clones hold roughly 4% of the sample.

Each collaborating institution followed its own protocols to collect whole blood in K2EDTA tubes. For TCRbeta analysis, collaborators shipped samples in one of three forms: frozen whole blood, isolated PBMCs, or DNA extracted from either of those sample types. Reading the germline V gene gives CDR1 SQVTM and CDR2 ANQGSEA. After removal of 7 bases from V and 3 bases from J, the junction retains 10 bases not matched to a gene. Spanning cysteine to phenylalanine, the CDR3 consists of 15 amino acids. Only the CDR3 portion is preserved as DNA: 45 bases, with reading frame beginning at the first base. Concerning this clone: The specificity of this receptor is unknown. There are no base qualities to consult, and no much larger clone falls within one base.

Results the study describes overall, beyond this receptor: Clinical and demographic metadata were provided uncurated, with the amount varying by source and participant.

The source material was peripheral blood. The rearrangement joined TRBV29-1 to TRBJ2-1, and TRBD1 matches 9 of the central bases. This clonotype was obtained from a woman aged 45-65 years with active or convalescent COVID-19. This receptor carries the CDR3 CSALMGTGIYNEQFF. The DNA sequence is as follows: TGCAGCGCTCTAATGGGGACAGGGATCTACAATGAGCAGTTCTTC.